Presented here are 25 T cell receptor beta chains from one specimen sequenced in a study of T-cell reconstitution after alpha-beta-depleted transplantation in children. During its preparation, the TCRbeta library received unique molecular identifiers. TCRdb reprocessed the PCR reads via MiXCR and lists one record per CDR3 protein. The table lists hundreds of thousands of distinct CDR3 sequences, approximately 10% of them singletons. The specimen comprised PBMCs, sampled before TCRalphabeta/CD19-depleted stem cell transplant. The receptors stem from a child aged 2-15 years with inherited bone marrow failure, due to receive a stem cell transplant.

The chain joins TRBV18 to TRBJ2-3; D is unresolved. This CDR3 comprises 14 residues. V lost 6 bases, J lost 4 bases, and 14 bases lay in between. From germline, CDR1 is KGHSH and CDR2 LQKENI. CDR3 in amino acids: CASSPDLESDTQYF. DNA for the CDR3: TGTGCCAGCTCGCCGGACCTAGAATCAGATACGCAGTATTTT.

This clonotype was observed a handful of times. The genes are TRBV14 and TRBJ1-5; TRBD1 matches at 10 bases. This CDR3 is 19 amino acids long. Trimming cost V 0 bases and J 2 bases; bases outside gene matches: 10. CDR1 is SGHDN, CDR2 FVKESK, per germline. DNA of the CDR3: TGTGCCAGCAGCCAAGATCCGGGACAGGGGCTGGCGGGCAATCAGCCCCAGCATTTT. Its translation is CASSQDPGQGLAGNQPQHF. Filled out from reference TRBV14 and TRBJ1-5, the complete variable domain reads EAGVTQFPSHSVIEKGQTVTLRCDPISGHDNLYWYRRVMGKEIKFLLHFVKESKQDESGMPNNRFLAERTGGTYSTLKVQPAELEDSGVYFCASSQDPGQGLAGNQPQHFGDGTRLSIL.

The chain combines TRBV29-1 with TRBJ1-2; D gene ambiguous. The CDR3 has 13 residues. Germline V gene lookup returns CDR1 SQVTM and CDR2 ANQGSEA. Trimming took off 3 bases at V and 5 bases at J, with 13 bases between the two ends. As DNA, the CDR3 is TGCAGCGTTGATCCCCTTGGCGGGTATGGCTACACCTTC. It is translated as CSVDPLGGYGYTF.

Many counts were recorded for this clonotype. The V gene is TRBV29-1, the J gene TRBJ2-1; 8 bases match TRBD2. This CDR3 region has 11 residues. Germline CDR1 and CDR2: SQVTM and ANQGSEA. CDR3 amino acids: CRRGETVEQFF. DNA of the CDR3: TGCAGGCGGGGGGAGACTGTTGAGCAGTTCTTC.

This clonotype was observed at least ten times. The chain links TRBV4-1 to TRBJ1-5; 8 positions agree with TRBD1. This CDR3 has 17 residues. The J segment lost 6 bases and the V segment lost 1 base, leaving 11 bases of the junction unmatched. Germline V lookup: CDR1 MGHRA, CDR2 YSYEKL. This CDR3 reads CASSQGNWTGKTQPQHF. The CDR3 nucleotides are TGCGCCAGCAGCCAAGGAAACTGGACAGGGAAAACTCAGCCCCAGCATTTT.

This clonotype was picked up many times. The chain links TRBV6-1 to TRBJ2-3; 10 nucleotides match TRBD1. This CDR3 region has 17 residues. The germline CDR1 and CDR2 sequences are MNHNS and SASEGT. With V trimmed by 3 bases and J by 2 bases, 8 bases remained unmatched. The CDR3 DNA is TGTGCCAGCAGTGACGCGGAGACAGGGGGCTTCACAGATACGCAGTATTTT. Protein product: CASSDAETGGFTDTQYF.

CDR3 coding DNA: TGCGCCAGCAGCTCCCTTAGCGGGAGGGTCCTAAGACCTTACGAGCAGTACTTC. Translation: CASSSLSGRVLRPYEQYF. The V call is TRBV5-1, the J call TRBJ2-7; 11 bases match TRBD2. The CDR3 covers 18 residues. Per germline, CDR1 SGHRS and CDR2 YFSETQ. With V trimmed by 3 bases and J by 4 bases, 15 bases remained unmatched.

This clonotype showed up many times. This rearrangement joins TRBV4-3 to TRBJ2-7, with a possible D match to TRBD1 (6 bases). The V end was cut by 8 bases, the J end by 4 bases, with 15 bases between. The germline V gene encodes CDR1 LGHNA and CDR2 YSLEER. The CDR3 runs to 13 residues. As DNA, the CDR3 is TGCGCCAGCGCTCGGGACATCCCTTACGAGCAGTACTTC. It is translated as CASARDIPYEQYF.

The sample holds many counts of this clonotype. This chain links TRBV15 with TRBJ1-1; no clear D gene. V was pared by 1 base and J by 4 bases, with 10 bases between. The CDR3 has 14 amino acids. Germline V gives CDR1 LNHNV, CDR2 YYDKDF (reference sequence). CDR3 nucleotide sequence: TGTGCCACCAGCAGAGCAAACCTCCCCACTGAAGCTTTCTTT. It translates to CATSRANLPTEAFF.

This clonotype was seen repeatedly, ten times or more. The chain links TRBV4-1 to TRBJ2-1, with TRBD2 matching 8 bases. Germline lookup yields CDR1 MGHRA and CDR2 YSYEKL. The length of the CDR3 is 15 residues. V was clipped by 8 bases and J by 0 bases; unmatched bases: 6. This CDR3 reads CASAGGVSSYNEQFF. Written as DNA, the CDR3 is TGCGCCAGCGCCGGGGGGGTCAGCTCCTACAATGAGCAGTTCTTC.

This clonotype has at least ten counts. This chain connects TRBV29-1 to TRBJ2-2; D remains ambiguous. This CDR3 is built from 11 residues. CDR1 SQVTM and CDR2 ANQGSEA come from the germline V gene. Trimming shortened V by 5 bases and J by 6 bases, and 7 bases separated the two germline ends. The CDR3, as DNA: TGCAGCGTTTTAGAAGCCGGGGAGCTGTTTTTT. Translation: CSVLEAGELFF.

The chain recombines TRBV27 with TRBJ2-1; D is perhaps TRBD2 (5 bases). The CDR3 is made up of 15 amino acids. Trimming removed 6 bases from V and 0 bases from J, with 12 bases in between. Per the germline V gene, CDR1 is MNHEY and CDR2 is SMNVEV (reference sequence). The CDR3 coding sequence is TGTGCCAGCAGCTTCGGGATTATCTCCTACAATGAGCAGTTCTTC. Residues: CASSFGIISYNEQFF.

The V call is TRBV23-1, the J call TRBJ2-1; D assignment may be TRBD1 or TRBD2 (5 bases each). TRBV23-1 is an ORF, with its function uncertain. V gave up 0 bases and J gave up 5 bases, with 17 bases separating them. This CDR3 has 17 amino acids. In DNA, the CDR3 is TGCGCCAGCAGTCAATCGGATCTCGGGGCACCAGACAATGAGCAGTTCTTC. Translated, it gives CASSQSDLGAPDNEQFF.

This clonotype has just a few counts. CDR3 in DNA: TGTGCCAGCAGCTCCTTTTACAGGGTGAGCACTGAAGCTTTCTTT. Protein product: CASSSFYRVSTEAFF. V and J are TRBV5-6 and TRBJ1-1, with a tentative D call TRBD1 (6 bases). The germline V gene has CDR1 SGHDT and CDR2 YYEEEE. This CDR3 spans 15 amino acids. Trimming took off 3 bases at V and 4 bases at J, with 16 bases between the two ends.

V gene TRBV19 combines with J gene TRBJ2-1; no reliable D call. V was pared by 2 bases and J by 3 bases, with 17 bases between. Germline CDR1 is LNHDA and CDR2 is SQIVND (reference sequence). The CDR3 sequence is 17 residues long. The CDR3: CASSISELGPNYNEQFF. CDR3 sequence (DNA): TGTGCCAGTAGTATAAGCGAATTAGGGCCTAACTACAATGAGCAGTTCTTC.

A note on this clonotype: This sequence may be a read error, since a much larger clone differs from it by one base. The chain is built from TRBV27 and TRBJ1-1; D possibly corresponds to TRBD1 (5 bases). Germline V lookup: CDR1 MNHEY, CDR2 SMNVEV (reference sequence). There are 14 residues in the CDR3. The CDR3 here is CASSLFPGNSEAFF. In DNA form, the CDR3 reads TGTGCCAGCAGTTTATTTCCAGGGAACTCTGAAGCTTTCTTT.

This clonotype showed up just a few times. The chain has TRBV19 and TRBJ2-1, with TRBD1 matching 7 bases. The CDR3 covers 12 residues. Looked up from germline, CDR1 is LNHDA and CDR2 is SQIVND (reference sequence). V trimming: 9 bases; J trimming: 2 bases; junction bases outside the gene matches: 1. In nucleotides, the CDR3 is TGTGCCAGCGGACAGGCCTACAATGAGCAGTTCTTC. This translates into CASGQAYNEQFF.

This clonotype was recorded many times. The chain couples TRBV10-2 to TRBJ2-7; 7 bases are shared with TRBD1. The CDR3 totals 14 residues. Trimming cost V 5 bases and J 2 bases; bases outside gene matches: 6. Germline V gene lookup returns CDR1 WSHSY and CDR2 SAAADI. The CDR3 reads CASSRLGQTYEQYF. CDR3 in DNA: TGCGCCAGCAGTCGTCTGGGACAGACCTACGAGCAGTACTTC.

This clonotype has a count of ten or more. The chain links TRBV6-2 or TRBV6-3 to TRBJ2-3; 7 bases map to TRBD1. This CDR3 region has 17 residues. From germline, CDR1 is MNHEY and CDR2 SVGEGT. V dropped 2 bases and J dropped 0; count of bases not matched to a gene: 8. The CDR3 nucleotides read TGTGCCAGCAGTTACCCGCAGGGGGTGGATAGCACAGATACGCAGTATTTT. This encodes CASSYPQGVDSTDTQYF.

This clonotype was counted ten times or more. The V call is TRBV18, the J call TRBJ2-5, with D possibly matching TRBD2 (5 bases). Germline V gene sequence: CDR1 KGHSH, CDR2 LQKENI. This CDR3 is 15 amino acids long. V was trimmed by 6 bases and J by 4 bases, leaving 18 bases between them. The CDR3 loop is CASSAGSRVAETQYF. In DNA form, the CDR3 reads TGTGCCAGCTCGGCGGGTAGCAGAGTAGCAGAGACCCAGTACTTC.

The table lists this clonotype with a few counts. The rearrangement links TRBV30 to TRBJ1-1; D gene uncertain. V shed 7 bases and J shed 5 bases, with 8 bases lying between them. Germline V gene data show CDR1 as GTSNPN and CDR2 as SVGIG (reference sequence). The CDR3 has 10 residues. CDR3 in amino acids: CAYGRTEAFF. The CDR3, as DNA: TGTGCCTACGGTAGGACTGAAGCTTTCTTT.

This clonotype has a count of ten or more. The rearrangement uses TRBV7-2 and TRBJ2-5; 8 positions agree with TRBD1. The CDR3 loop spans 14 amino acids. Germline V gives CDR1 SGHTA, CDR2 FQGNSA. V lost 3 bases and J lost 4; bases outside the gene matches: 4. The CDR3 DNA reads TGTGCCAGCAGCTTTGACAGGGGAGCAGAGACCCAGTACTTC. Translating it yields CASSFDRGAETQYF.

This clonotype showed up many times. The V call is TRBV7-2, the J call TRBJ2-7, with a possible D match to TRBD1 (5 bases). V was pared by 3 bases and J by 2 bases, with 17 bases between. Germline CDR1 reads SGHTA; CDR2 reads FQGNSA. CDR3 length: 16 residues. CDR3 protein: CASSFVVSGYPYEQYF. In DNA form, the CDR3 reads TGTGCCAGCAGCTTCGTCGTATCAGGGTACCCCTACGAGCAGTACTTC.

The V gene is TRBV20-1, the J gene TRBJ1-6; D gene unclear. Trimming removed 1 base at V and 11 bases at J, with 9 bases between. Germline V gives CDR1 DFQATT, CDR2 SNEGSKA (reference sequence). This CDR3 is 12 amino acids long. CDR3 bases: TGCAGTGCTAGAGTTGGCTTCACACCCCTCCACTTT. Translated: CSARVGFTPLHF.

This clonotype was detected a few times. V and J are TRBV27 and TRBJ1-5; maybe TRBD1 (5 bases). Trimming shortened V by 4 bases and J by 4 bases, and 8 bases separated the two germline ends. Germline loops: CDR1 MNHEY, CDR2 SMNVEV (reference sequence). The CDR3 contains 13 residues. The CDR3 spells CASSYYRNQPQHF. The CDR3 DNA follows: TGTGCCAGCAGTTACTACAGGAATCAGCCCCAGCATTTT.